Listed below are T cell receptor beta chains from one sample, sequenced in a study of beta chain features in type 1 diabetes. Method: immunoSEQ multiplex PCR; TCRdb's copy keeps in-frame clones and lacks some. The sample gives over 100,000 clones, 40% of which show up once; 0.06% to 0.075% is in the top ten. Sequencing was performed on stem cell memory CD4+ T cells from blood. These receptors originate from a woman younger than 35 in good health. Both conserved end residues are part of each CDR3. The order of the fields is clone size, V gene, J gene, D gene, CDR3 DNA, CDR3 protein. A D gene is named only where the DNA matches it firmly. Size is stated for part of the rows, as once, few or many counts, or as a class when the clone is expanded.

size: few; V: TRBV19; J: TRBJ1-5; D: NA; DNA: TGTGCCAGTAGTATGGGGCCGGCTAGCAATCAGCCCCAGCATTTT; CDR3: CASSMGPASNQPQHF
size: NA; V: TRBV28; J: TRBJ2-1; D: NA; DNA: TGTGCCAGCAGAAGAACAGGGATGGCTTTCGTGAGGACGTTCTTC; CDR3: CASRRTGMAFVRTFF
size: NA; V: TRBV5-1; J: TRBJ2-1; D: TRBD2; DNA: TGCGCCAGCAGCCCCTCTAGCGGAAGCTTGAATGAGCAGTTCTTC; CDR3: CASSPSSGSLNEQFF
size: few; V: TRBV28; J: TRBJ1-1; D: NA; DNA: TGTGCCAGCAGTTTACCAGGGTGGGGTTCTGAAGCTTTCTTT; CDR3: CASSLPGWGSEAFF
size: NA; V: TRBV29-1; J: TRBJ2-1; D: TRBD1; DNA: TGCAGCGTTGTCTTGGGACAGATCTACAATGAGCAGTTCTTC; CDR3: CSVVLGQIYNEQFF
size: NA; V: TRBV7-2; J: TRBJ2-1; D: TRBD2; DNA: TGTGCCAGCAGCTTAGCTGGGGGGACTAGGTGGGTTAGGCAGTTCTTC; CDR3: CASSLAGGTRWVRQFF
size: few; V: TRBV28; J: TRBJ2-5; D: NA; DNA: TGTGCCAGCGTTGAGGCAGAACGTGAGACCCAGTACTTC; CDR3: CASVEAERETQYF
size: NA; V: TRBV4-2; J: TRBJ2-2; D: NA; DNA: TGTGCCAGCAGCCGGGGGCAGGGCACCGGGGAGCTGTTTTTT; CDR3: CASSRGQGTGELFF
size: NA; V: TRBV7-2; J: TRBJ2-5; D: TRBD1; DNA: TGTGCCAGCAGCTCCTCGGGACAGAGACAAGAGACCCAGTACTTC; CDR3: CASSSSGQRQETQYF
size: few; V: TRBV6-6; J: TRBJ2-7; D: NA; DNA: TGTGCCAGCAGTTACTCCGACAGGAGATCCTACGAGCAGTACTTC; CDR3: CASSYSDRRSYEQYF
size: NA; V: TRBV11-2; J: TRBJ2-7; D: TRBD1; DNA: TGTGCCAGCAGTTTAGAGGGGACAGGGGTCGAGCAGTACTTC; CDR3: CASSLEGTGVEQYF
size: NA; V: TRBV7-2; J: TRBJ1-5; D: NA; DNA: TGTGCCAGCAGCTTAGAACAGCTTATGCCCCAGCATTTT; CDR3: CASSLEQLMPQHF
size: NA; V: TRBV11-2; J: TRBJ2-7; D: NA; DNA: TGTGCCAGCAGCGACAGCTTCTACGAGCAGTACTTC; CDR3: CASSDSFYEQYF
size: NA; V: TRBV5-1; J: TRBJ2-3; D: TRBD1; DNA: TGCGCCAGCAGCTCATACGGACAGGGAACAGATACGCAGTATTTT; CDR3: CASSSYGQGTDTQYF
size: NA; V: TRBV7-2; J: TRBJ2-4; D: NA; DNA: TGTGCCAGCAGCTTACTAGGGGGGGTAATTGCCAAAAACATTCAGTACTTC; CDR3: CASSLLGGVIAKNIQYF
size: NA; V: TRBV6-5; J: TRBJ2-7; D: NA; DNA: TGTGCCAGCAGTTACCGTGGACAGTTAACCTACGAGCAGTACTTC; CDR3: CASSYRGQLTYEQYF
size: few; V: TRBV4-1; J: TRBJ2-1; D: TRBD2; DNA: TGCGCCAGCAGCCAAGATCAGTTGGGACTAAGCGGGAGGGCTCATGAGCAGTTCTTC; CDR3: CASSQDQLGLSGRAHEQFF
size: few; V: TRBV7-9; J: TRBJ2-7; D: NA; DNA: TGTGCCAGCAGCTTAATGGGGGCATCCTACGAGCAGTACTTC; CDR3: CASSLMGASYEQYF
size: NA; V: TRBV5-1; J: TRBJ2-3; D: TRBD2; DNA: TGCGCCAGCAGCTCCGGACTAGCGGGACTTAACACAGATACGCAGTATTTT; CDR3: CASSSGLAGLNTDTQYF
size: NA; V: TRBV7-3; J: TRBJ2-1; D: TRBD2; DNA: TGTGCCAGCAGCCCCGGACTAGCGGGAGCCACCAGGGACAATGAGCAGTTCTTC; CDR3: CASSPGLAGATRDNEQFF
size: few; V: TRBV4-2; J: TRBJ2-7; D: TRBD1; DNA: TGTGCCAGCAGCCAAGATTGGGGGACAGGGGTGCGGGAGCAGTACTTC; CDR3: CASSQDWGTGVREQYF
size: few; V: TRBV16; J: TRBJ1-1; D: NA; DNA: TGTGCCAGCAGCCCCAGGAGGGGATTGAACACTGAAGCTTTCTTT; CDR3: CASSPRRGLNTEAFF
size: NA; V: TRBV30; J: TRBJ1-3; D: NA; DNA: TGTGCCTGGAGTGTAGCAGGGGGAAACACCATATATTTT; CDR3: CAWSVAGGNTIYF
size: NA; V: TRBV4-1; J: TRBJ2-1; D: TRBD2; DNA: TGCGCCAGCAGGCTAGCTAGCGGGAACTACAATGAGCAGTTCTTC; CDR3: CASRLASGNYNEQFF
size: NA; V: TRBV4-1; J: TRBJ2-1; D: TRBD2; DNA: TGCGCCAGCAGCCCCTTGCCGGGACTAGCGGGAGGGTTCTTC; CDR3: CASSPLPGLAGGFF
size: NA; V: TRBV5-4; J: TRBJ2-7; D: NA; DNA: TGTGCCAGCAGCCAAGATCGGGGCCGGGGGATATCCTACGAGCAGTACTTC; CDR3: CASSQDRGRGISYEQYF